This T cell receptor (beta chain) was captured by sequencing in a study of T cell responses to AZD1222 COVID-19 vaccine. TCRdb's table, derived via immunoSEQ multiplex PCR, lists solely in-frame clones and lacks some. The sample shows 84,000 or so clones, 80% to 90% of them seen only once. This sample comprised peripheral blood, obtained on day 0 of AZD1222 vaccination. This receptor was taken from an adult in good health.

This chain's CDR3 is CASSVAGNVRSYNEQFF. The CDR3 nucleotides read TGTGCCAGCAGCGTAGCAGGGAACGTCAGGTCCTACAATGAGCAGTTCTTC. This chain links TRBV9 with TRBJ2-1; D may be TRBD1 (5 bases). V was trimmed by 0 bases and J by 1 base, leaving 14 bases between them. This CDR3 has 17 amino acids. The V gene's germline CDR1 is SGDLS and CDR2 YYNGEE.